These 14 T cell receptor beta chains share one sample of origin, sequenced in a study of blood T cell repertoires in COVID-19. Sequencing was performed with immunoSEQ multiplex PCR; in TCRdb, only in-frame clones are kept and a portion is missing. The sample includes around 190,000 clones, more than 65% of them seen just once. Sequences were obtained from peripheral blood. All receptors come from a human donor in a cohort sampled during active COVID-19.

The chain recombines TRBV29-1 with TRBJ1-2; D remains unclear. The CDR3 is 14 amino acids. Germline values: CDR1 SQVTM, CDR2 ANQGSEA. V shed 3 bases and J shed 2 bases, with 13 bases lying between them. CDR3 nucleotide sequence: TGCAGCGTTGAGGGCGGGGTGGCGAACTATGGCTACACCTTC. Amino acids: CSVEGGVANYGYTF.

This chain links TRBV30 with TRBJ1-3; D may be TRBD1 (5 bases). Germline V CDR1 and CDR2: GTSNPN, SVGIG (reference sequence). V lost 8 bases and J lost 2, with 13 bases in between. The CDR3 has 13 amino acids. CDR3 sequence: CAQGLQAGNTIYF. For the CDR3, the DNA is TGTGCCCAGGGACTTCAAGCTGGAAACACCATATATTTT. Complete variable domain (other parts from reference TRBV30 and TRBJ1-3): SQTIHQWPATLVQPVGSPLSLECTVEGTSNPNLYWYRQAAGRGLQLLFYSVGIGQISSEVPQNLSASRPQDRQFILSSKKLLLSDSGFYLCAQGLQAGNTIYFGEGSWLTVV.

In DNA, the CDR3 is TGTGCCAGCAGTATTCTGACAGGGCGGTACGAGCAGTACTTC. Protein: CASSILTGRYEQYF. This chain connects TRBV28 to TRBJ2-7; 7 nucleotides align to TRBD1. This CDR3 spans 14 amino acids. From germline, CDR1 is MDHEN and CDR2 SYDVKM. V shed 5 bases and J 4 bases; nucleotides not matched to a gene: 8.

The V gene is TRBV12-3 or TRBV12-4, the J gene TRBJ2-3; D is uncertain. The CDR3 has 12 residues. The V end was cut by 6 bases, the J end by 4 bases, with 8 bases between. This CDR3 reads CASSRTSDTQYF. The CDR3 nucleotides read TGTGCCAGCAGCCGCACTTCAGATACGCAGTATTTT.

The rearrangement links TRBV28 to TRBJ1-2, with a weak D call TRBD1 (5 bases). Germline V gives CDR1 MDHEN, CDR2 SYDVKM. Trimming took 1 base from V and 7 from J, leaving 16 bases between them. There are 15 residues in the CDR3. Here the CDR3 reads CASSLLGGQGGGYTF. Here the CDR3 DNA reads TGTGCCAGCAGTTTATTGGGCGGCCAGGGAGGTGGCTACACCTTC.

This clone was counted a few times. DNA of the CDR3: TGTGCCAGCAGTTTTCCCGAGCGTGCCACCGGGGAGCTGTTTTTT. Amino acid sequence: CASSFPERATGELFF. The V gene is TRBV28, the J gene TRBJ2-2; D gene ambiguous. Germline-derived CDR1 and CDR2 are MDHEN and SYDVKM. V was trimmed by 3 bases and J by 4 bases, leaving 12 bases between them. There are 15 residues in the CDR3.

The J gene is TRBJ2-1, the V gene TRBV30, with 11 bases fitting TRBD2. V lost 3 bases to trimming and J lost 10 bases; unmatched junction nucleotides: 8. Germline CDR1 GTSNPN, CDR2 SVGIG (reference sequence). The CDR3 runs to 14 residues. The CDR3 reads CAWRLLAGGEEQFF. Here the CDR3 DNA reads TGTGCCTGGAGGCTATTAGCGGGAGGGGAGGAGCAGTTCTTC. Drawing the rest from reference TRBV30 and TRBJ2-1, the complete variable domain is SQTIHQWPATLVQPVGSPLSLECTVEGTSNPNLYWYRQAAGRGLQLLFYSVGIGQISSEVPQNLSASRPQDRQFILSSKKLLLSDSGFYLCAWRLLAGGEEQFFGPGTRLTVL.

Comments on this clone: Other DNA sequences in this specimen translate into the identical CDR3. V gene TRBV29-1 combines with J gene TRBJ2-1; 11 bases fit TRBD1. Germline CDR1 reads SQVTM; CDR2 reads ANQGSEA. The CDR3 has 13 residues. The V segment lost 7 bases and the J segment 7 bases; nucleotides outside the gene matches: 6. The CDR3 DNA sequence: TGCAGCGCTAGGACAGGGGGCTATAATGAGCAGTTCTTC. The encoded protein is CSARTGGYNEQFF.

This clone was detected only once. The chain recombines TRBV19 with TRBJ2-7, with 10 bases aligning to TRBD2. The CDR3 extends over 17 amino acids. Per the germline V gene, CDR1 is LNHDA and CDR2 is SQIVND (reference sequence). The V segment lost 6 bases and the J segment 5 bases; nucleotides outside the gene matches: 16. The CDR3 nucleotides are TGTGCCAGTAGCGACCCGTTTGGGCTAGCGGGAGAGAACGAGCAGTACTTC. This translates into CASSDPFGLAGENEQYF. The whole variable domain, remainder taken from reference TRBV19 and TRBJ2-7, is DGGITQSPKYLFRKEGQNVTLSCEQNLNHDAMYWYRQDPGQGLRLIYYSQIVNDFQKGDIAEGYSVSREKKESFPLTVTSAQKNPTAFYLCASSDPFGLAGENEQYFGPGTRLTVT.

This sequence joins TRBV18 and TRBJ2-5; possibly TRBD2 for D (5 bases). CDR1 and CDR2 (germline): KGHSH, LQKENI. The CDR3 sequence is 16 residues long. Trimming pared 3 bases from V and 4 bases from J, leaving 18 bases between. CDR3 DNA sequence: TGTGCCAGCTCACCCCTATCAGTGGAGGTGGCAGAGACCCAGTACTTC. Encoded protein: CASSPLSVEVAETQYF.

The chain couples TRBV11-2 to TRBJ2-7, with TRBD1 matching 8 bases. This CDR3 contains 16 residues. J lost 4 bases, V lost 4 bases, and 12 bases had no gene match. Germline loops: CDR1 SGHAT, CDR2 FQNNGV. The CDR3 reads CASSSRTGKYEYEQYF. DNA of the CDR3: TGTGCCAGCAGCTCGAGGACAGGGAAGTACGAATACGAGCAGTACTTC. Full variable domain (rest looked up from reference TRBV11-2 and TRBJ2-7): EAGVAQSPRYKIIEKRQSVAFWCNPISGHATLYWYQQILGQGPKLLIQFQNNGVVDDSQLPKDRFSAERLKGVDSTLKIQPAKLEDSAVYLCASSSRTGKYEYEQYFGPGTRLTVT.

V is TRBV27 and J is TRBJ2-1; 10 bases line up with TRBD2. J lost 5 bases, V lost 2 bases, and 3 bases had no gene match. Germline-derived CDR1 and CDR2 are MNHEY and SMNVEV (reference sequence). This CDR3 region has 15 residues. This CDR3 is CASSLRLAGHNEQFF. The CDR3 DNA reads as TGTGCCAGCAGTTTAAGACTAGCGGGTCACAATGAGCAGTTCTTC.

A single count supports this clone. This chain uses TRBV28 with TRBJ2-2; 11 bases are shared with TRBD2. Germline trimming cut 7 bases from V and 3 bases from J; bases unmatched to any gene: 13. Per germline, CDR1 MDHEN and CDR2 SYDVKM. The CDR3 is made up of 18 amino acids. The CDR3 DNA reads as TGTGCCAGCACCACACGTTTAGCGGGAGGGCCGCACACCGGGGAGCTGTTTTTT. Translation: CASTTRLAGGPHTGELFF.

J is TRBJ2-1 and V is TRBV5-1, with 11 bases matching TRBD2. Germline CDR1 is SGHRS and CDR2 is YFSETQ. The length of the CDR3 is 17 residues. J lost 7 bases, V lost 3 bases, and 12 bases had no gene match. CDR3 region: CASSSGLAGQPSNEQFF. Written as DNA, the CDR3 is TGCGCCAGCAGCTCCGGACTAGCGGGCCAACCTTCTAATGAGCAGTTCTTC.